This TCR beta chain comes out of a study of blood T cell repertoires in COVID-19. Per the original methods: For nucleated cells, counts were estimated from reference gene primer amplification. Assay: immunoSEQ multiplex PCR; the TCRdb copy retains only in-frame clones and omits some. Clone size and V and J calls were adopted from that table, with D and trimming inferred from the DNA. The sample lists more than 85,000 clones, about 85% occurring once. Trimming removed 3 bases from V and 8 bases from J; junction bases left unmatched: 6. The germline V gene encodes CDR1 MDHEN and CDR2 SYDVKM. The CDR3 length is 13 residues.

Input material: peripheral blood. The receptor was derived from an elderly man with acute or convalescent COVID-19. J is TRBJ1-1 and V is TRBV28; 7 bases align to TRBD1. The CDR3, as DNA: TGTGCCAGCAGTTTGACAGGGCCCCCAGAAGCTTTCTTT. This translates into CASSLTGPPEAFF.